This T cell receptor (beta chain) was profiled in a study of T-cell memory formation after mild COVID-19. Study summary: Clusters of TCRs were largely donor specific.

TCRdb processed the 5' RACE reads anew with MiXCR; each CDR3 protein has one entry. Among some 180,000 distinct CDR3 sequences listed, over 10% were seen once. The trim removed 6 bases at V and 3 bases at J, leaving 4 bases unmatched. The CDR3 extends over 13 amino acids. Germline assignment: CDR1 SGHTS and CDR2 YDEGEE. The sequenced material came from PBMCs or a T cell subset sorted from them (not recorded which). The chain employs TRBV5-8 and TRBJ2-3; TRBD2 matches 7 bases. This receptor was obtained from a man aged 18-30 years who had mild COVID-19 (a few samples of this study predate the infection). Cell type and time point are not known. The CDR3 protein is CASTLGRTDTQYF. CDR3 DNA: TGTGCCAGCACCCTCGGGAGGACAGATACGCAGTATTTT.